This T cell receptor (beta chain) was identified in a study of CD8 T cells in Susac syndrome. CD8+ and CD4+ blood T cells underwent TCR beta sequencing. The TEMRA cells underwent FACS enrichment, while the CD8+ and CD4+ T cells underwent negative isolation. Reverse transcription of 0.5 to 1 ug RNA was performed with random hexamers. The method of amplification for TCR beta CDR3 was immunoSEQ multiplex PCR, covering 54 Vbeta and 13 Jbeta. A single record per CDR3 protein comes from TCRdb applying MiXCR to the immunoSEQ multiplex PCR reads. The sample lists about 150,000 distinct CDR3 sequences, 93% occurring once. The receptor was isolated from a human donor with multiple sclerosis. Input material: CD4+ T cells from PBMCs.

The CDR3 nucleotides read TGTGCCAGCAGTTTAACAGGATCGGAGACCCAGTACTTC. This codes for CASSLTGSETQYF. The chain joins TRBV27 to TRBJ2-5; tentative D call: TRBD1 (5 bases). CDR1 is MNHEY, CDR2 SMNVEV, per germline (reference sequence). The CDR3 sequence is 13 residues long. Between the trimmed V and J ends, which lost 2 bases and 5 bases, there was a span of 9 bases.